This T cell receptor (beta chain) came from a study of OX40 agonist ivuxolimab in advanced cancers. Study summary: Intravenous ivuxolimab was administered to patients every 2 weeks at 0.01 to 10 mg/kg.

Clones were read by immunoSEQ multiplex PCR, and TCRdb kept only the in-frame ones, dropping some. The table shows tens of thousands of clones, with about 89% occurring only once. Remarks on this clone: Antigen: not known.

General study points: Among some nonresponders, normalized T-cell clonal expansion was also low.

At baseline, cycle 4 day 1, and cycle 7 day 1, blood was sampled. The material sequenced was CD4+ or CD8+ T cells sorted from blood, taken in a trial of the OX40 agonist ivuxolimab. The clonotype originates from an adult with an advanced solid tumor such as melanoma, head and neck, liver or kidney cancer.

This CDR3 is CASSQSRTVNSPLHF. The DNA for the CDR3 is TGTGCCAGCAGCCAATCGAGGACAGTTAATTCACCCCTCCACTTT. The J gene is TRBJ1-6, the V gene TRBV16; D might be TRBD1 (6 bases). The CDR3 is 15 amino acids. The ends were cut back, 0 bases at V and 6 bases at J, with 9 bases in the middle. The germline V gene has CDR1 KGHSY and CDR2 FQNENV.